This entry is about one T cell receptor beta chain. As yet, its antigen is unknown. Only in-frame clones appear in the TCRdb table, and some are missing; sequencing was by immunoSEQ multiplex PCR. The data show roughly 150,000 clones, about 88% seen once. Germline V gene data show CDR1 as SGHNT and CDR2 as YENEEA. Unmatched junction bases numbered 5, after V lost 3 bases and J lost 0 bases. The CDR3 totals 16 residues. These data come from a study of cytomegalovirus exposure and HLA in healthy donors. In the study overall: The same platform as the roughly 670 first-cohort repertoires was used for the 130 or so validation repertoires, a later analysis reported.

Whole-study findings and limits: In a later analysis, first-cohort TCR clusters were found to tend to co-occur in the 130 or so validation repertoires.

The receptor's source is a woman under 30 in good health and CMV-seropositive. Sequencing used PBMCs. The genes are TRBV11-3 and TRBJ2-7, with 10 bases that match TRBD2. The CDR3 region is CASSLMGLAYSYEQYF. Written as DNA, the CDR3 is TGTGCCAGCAGCTTGATGGGACTAGCGTACTCCTACGAGCAGTACTTC.